Sequencing of this T cell receptor beta chain was carried out in a study of blood T cells in healthy people across ages. The study recruited healthy Caucasian donors from Russia who were aged roughly 6 to 95. Isolated per sample were at least 6 million PBMCs. Points on this clonotype: As yet, its antigen is unknown.

V was shortened by 6 bases and J by 1 base, with 10 bases between the two germline ends. The CDR3 covers 15 residues. From germline, CDR1 is MNHEY and CDR2 SMNVEV (reference sequence). Combining a sample-barcoded 5' primer with a J-beta primer mix, a second PCR ran for roughly 7 to 11 cycles. A single record per CDR3 protein comes from TCRdb applying MiXCR to the 5' RACE reads. This sample has around 1.5 million distinct CDR3 sequences, with almost 60% found just once. General study findings and limits: While age rose, TCR beta diversity per million T cells dropped in a roughly linear way. Donor CMV status was unknown, possibly confounding expanded clonotype changes.

This clonotype was obtained from a man between 18 and 35 years old in good health. The genes are TRBV27 and TRBJ2-6; D unclear. The sequenced sample was blood. Written as DNA, the CDR3 is TGTGCCAGCAGAGGAATTCGATCTGGGGCCAACGTCCTGACTTTC. It translates to CASRGIRSGANVLTF.